The clone carrying this T cell receptor beta chain turned up a few times. What it binds is not known. This sample was included in a study of CD8+ T cells in alopecia areata. Study-level results: Compared with normal scalp, lesional scalp had higher clonality and more expanded CD8+ clones.

Alopecia areata patients provided lesional scalp punch biopsies and peripheral blood, both collected for the study. This CDR3 is built from 15 residues. V was cut by 6 bases and J by 2 bases, with 17 bases left in between. Germline values: CDR1 MDHEN, CDR2 SYDVKM. RNA, once extracted, was reverse transcribed into cDNA for use as the sequencing template. Using immunoSEQ multiplex PCR, the repertoire was profiled, and TCRdb retains in-frame clones only, with some absent. Of approximately 100,000 clones in the sample, roughly 42% are singletons; the top ten hold 0.7% to 0.95%. Material: CD4+ T cells sorted from blood. The chain combines TRBV28 with TRBJ2-7; D is undetermined. The sequence came from a human donor with alopecia areata. The CDR3 sequence: CASRPTTPTPYEQYF. CDR3 coding DNA: TGTGCCAGCAGACCTACGACACCAACTCCCTACGAGCAGTACTTC.